This TCR beta chain was profiled in a study of T cell responses to AZD1222 COVID-19 vaccine. TCRdb keeps only in-frame clones here, not all; method: immunoSEQ multiplex PCR. The data contain 150,000 to 200,000 clones, approximately 95% of them singletons. This clone was counted a single time. Germline CDR1 is LGHDT and CDR2 is YNNKEL (reference sequence). CDR3 length: 17 amino acids. Trimming left V 3 bases short and J 14 bases short, with 26 bases between. The chain has TRBV3-1 (or the pseudogene TRBV3-2) and TRBJ1-6, with D possibly matching TRBD1 (5 bases). The clonotype comes from an adult in good health. The sequences come from peripheral blood, collected on day 0 of AZD1222 vaccination. In DNA form, the CDR3 reads TGTGCCAGCAGCCAGGAGCGGGACCGGTGGTTAGAGGTGGCCCTCCACTTT. It specifies CASSQERDRWLEVALHF.